This T cell receptor beta chain originates from a study of cytomegalovirus exposure and HLA in healthy donors. PCR was performed using 60 Vbeta and 13 Jbeta primers. Profiling relied on immunoSEQ multiplex PCR, and the TCRdb table lists in-frame clones only, not all of them. The data contain 200,000 or so clones, 75% to 85% of them singletons. The germline V gene encodes CDR1 KGHSH and CDR2 LQKENI. V was pared by 0 bases and J by 6 bases, with 13 bases between. CDR3 length: 15 residues. V is TRBV18 and J is TRBJ2-3, with D perhaps matching TRBD2 (6 bases). The sequencing sample was made of PBMCs. This receptor was identified in a woman aged 45 to 65 in good health and CMV-seropositive. CDR3: CASSPPGGGGDTQYF. CDR3 nucleotides: TGTGCCAGCTCACCACCCGGGGGAGGAGGGGATACGCAGTATTTT.